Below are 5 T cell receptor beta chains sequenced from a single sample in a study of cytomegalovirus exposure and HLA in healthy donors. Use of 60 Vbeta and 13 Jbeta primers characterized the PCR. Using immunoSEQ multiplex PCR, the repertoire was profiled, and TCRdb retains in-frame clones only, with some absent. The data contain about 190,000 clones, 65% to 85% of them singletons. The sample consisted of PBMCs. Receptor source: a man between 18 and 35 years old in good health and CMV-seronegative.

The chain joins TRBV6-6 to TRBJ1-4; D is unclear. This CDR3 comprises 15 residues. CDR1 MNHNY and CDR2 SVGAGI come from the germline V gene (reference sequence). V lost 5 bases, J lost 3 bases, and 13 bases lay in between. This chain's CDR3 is CASSSSRAANEKLFF. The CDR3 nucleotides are TGTGCCAGCAGTAGTTCGAGGGCGGCTAATGAAAAACTGTTTTTT.

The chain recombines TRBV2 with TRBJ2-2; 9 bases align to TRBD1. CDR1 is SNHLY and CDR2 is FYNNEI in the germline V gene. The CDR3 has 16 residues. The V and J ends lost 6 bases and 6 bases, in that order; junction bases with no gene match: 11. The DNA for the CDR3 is TGTGCCAGCAGCGCCGACAGGGGGGGGATGGCCGGGGAGCTGTTTTTT. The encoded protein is CASSADRGGMAGELFF. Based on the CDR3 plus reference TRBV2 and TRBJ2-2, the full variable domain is EPEVTQTPSHQVTQMGQEVILRCVPISNHLYFYWYRQILGQKVEFLVSFYNNEISEKSEIFDDQFSVERPDGSNFTLKIRSTKLEDSAMYFCASSADRGGMAGELFFGEGSRLTVL.

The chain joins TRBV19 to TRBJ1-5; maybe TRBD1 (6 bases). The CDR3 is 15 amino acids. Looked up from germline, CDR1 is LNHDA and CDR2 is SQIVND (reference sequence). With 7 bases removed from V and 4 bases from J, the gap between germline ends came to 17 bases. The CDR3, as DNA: TGTGCCAGTACTCCGGCCCGACAGGCTAATCAGCCCCAGCATTTT. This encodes CASTPARQANQPQHF.

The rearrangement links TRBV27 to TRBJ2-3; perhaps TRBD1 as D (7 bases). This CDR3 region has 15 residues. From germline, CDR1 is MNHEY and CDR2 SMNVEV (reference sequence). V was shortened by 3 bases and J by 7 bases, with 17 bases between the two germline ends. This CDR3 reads CASSLGGQHYYTQYF. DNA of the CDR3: TGTGCCAGCAGTTTGGGGGGACAGCACTACTATACGCAGTATTTT.

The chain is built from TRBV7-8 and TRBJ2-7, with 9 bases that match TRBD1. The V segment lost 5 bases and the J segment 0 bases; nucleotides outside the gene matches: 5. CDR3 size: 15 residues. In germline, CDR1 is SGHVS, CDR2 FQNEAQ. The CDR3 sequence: CASSEGQGPSYEQYF. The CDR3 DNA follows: TGTGCCAGCAGCGAGGGACAGGGCCCCTCCTACGAGCAGTACTTC.